This passage covers 27 T cell receptor beta chains from one sample sequenced in a study of cytomegalovirus exposure and HLA in healthy donors. Primers for the PCR totalled 60 Vbeta and 13 Jbeta. Assay used: immunoSEQ multiplex PCR; TCRdb lists only in-frame clones, some missing. The sample records roughly 100,000 clones, approximately 14% being singletons. The sequencing input was PBMCs. The receptor source for this set is a female donor in good health and CMV-seronegative.

The rearrangement uses TRBV7-2 and TRBJ2-7; 9 bases agree with TRBD2. J lost 3 bases, V lost 3 bases, and 18 bases had no gene match. Germline V gives CDR1 SGHTA, CDR2 FQGNSA. CDR3 size: 19 residues. CDR3 in DNA: TGTGCCAGCAGCTTCGTGGGCGGCGGTAGCGGGAGCAACTACTACGAGCAGTACTTC. This translates into CASSFVGGGSGSNYYEQYF.

This clone has a handful of counts. The chain uses TRBV6-5 and TRBJ1-1; TRBD1 matches 9 bases. The CDR3 spans 15 residues. V lost 7 bases to trimming and J lost 3 bases; unmatched junction nucleotides: 9. Germline CDR1 reads MNHEY; CDR2 reads SVGAGI. The CDR3 region is CASMGQGVGDTEAFF. In DNA form, the CDR3 reads TGTGCCAGCATGGGACAGGGAGTAGGAGACACTGAAGCTTTCTTT.

For the CDR3, the DNA is TGCAGCGTGGCAGCCGGGGGTAGCAATCAGCCCCAGCATTTT. Translation gives CSVAAGGSNQPQHF. V and J are TRBV29-1 and TRBJ1-5; TRBD1 might be the D (5 bases). V lost 6 bases to trimming and J lost 0 bases, with 12 bases between them. The CDR3 is 14 residues long. CDR1 and CDR2 from the germline V gene are SQVTM and ANQGSEA.

This clone has only a few counts. This specimen includes other DNA sequences encoding the same CDR3. V and J are TRBV5-1 and TRBJ2-3; D is ambiguous. This CDR3 has 12 amino acids. V was cut by 3 bases and J by 3 bases, with 5 bases left in between. Germline V gene sequence: CDR1 SGHRS, CDR2 YFSETQ. The CDR3 protein is CASSSNTDTQYF. The DNA of the CDR3 is TGCGCCAGCAGCTCCAATACAGATACGCAGTATTTT.

The DNA of the CDR3 is TGTGCCAGTAGCGATCGAGGGGACTACTCCTACGAGCAGTACTTC. This translates into CASSDRGDYSYEQYF. The genes are TRBV5-6 and TRBJ2-7, with 7 bases aligning to TRBD2. CDR1 and CDR2 (germline): SGHDT, YYEEEE. The CDR3 sequence is 15 residues long. The trim removed 8 bases at V and 0 bases at J, leaving 11 bases unmatched.

V and J are TRBV6-1 and TRBJ2-5; D is unresolved. Germline-derived CDR1 and CDR2 are MNHNS and SASEGT. The germline V and J ends were trimmed by 5 bases and 5 bases, with 9 bases remaining between them. CDR3 length: 12 amino acids. CDR3 sequence (DNA): TGTGCCAGCAGTCTTCCTAAGGAGACCCAGTACTTC. Protein product: CASSLPKETQYF.

The rearrangement uses TRBV7-9 and TRBJ1-2; D might be TRBD1 (6 bases). Germline CDR1 SEHNR, CDR2 FQNEAQ (reference sequence). The CDR3 sequence is 12 residues long. V was pared by 2 bases and J by 12 bases, with 13 bases between. The CDR3 DNA is TGTGCCAGCAGCTTACTCAGGGGCCACCACACCTTC. Translated: CASSLLRGHHTF. Full variable domain (outside the CDR3, taken from reference TRBV7-9 and TRBJ1-2): DTGVSQNPRHKITKRGQNVTFRCDPISEHNRLYWYRQTLGQGPEFLTYFQNEAQLEKSRLLSDRFSAERPKGSFSTLEIQRTEQGDSAMYLCASSLLRGHHTFGSGTRLTVV.

The chain has TRBV11-3 and TRBJ2-2; possibly TRBD2 for D (5 bases). Trimming removed 0 bases from V and 5 bases from J, with 10 bases in between. The CDR3 spans 15 residues. The germline CDR1 and CDR2 sequences are SGHNT and YENEEA. The CDR3 protein is CASSLDRSGTGELFF. Written as DNA, the CDR3 is TGTGCCAGCAGCTTAGATCGGTCGGGGACCGGGGAGCTGTTTTTT.

The genes are TRBV7-6 and TRBJ2-5, with unresolved D. The CDR3 extends over 14 amino acids. V was trimmed by 7 bases and J by 4 bases, leaving 16 bases between them. Looked up from germline, CDR1 is SGHVS and CDR2 is FNYEAQ. Here the CDR3 DNA reads TGTGCCAGCAACACTTATTATAGAGGAGAGACCCAGTACTTC. Its translation: CASNTYYRGETQYF.

The chain has TRBV5-4 and TRBJ1-2, with no clear D. V lost 2 bases to trimming and J lost 4 bases, with 18 bases between them. The CDR3 is 16 residues long. Germline V CDR1 and CDR2: SGHNT, YYREEE (reference sequence). Here the CDR3 reads CASSFDGIGSVYGYTF. The CDR3 DNA reads TGTGCCAGCAGCTTCGACGGGATAGGAAGTGTCTATGGCTACACCTTC.

This clone was recorded a few times. The chain joins TRBV6-1 to TRBJ2-7; TRBD2 might be the D (5 bases). This CDR3 region has 15 residues. Germline lookup yields CDR1 MNHNS and CDR2 SASEGT. V gave up 4 bases and J gave up 2 bases, with 15 bases separating them. CDR3 in DNA: TGTGCCAGCAGTGTCCTCGGGAATAAACCCTACGAGCAGTACTTC. This gives the protein CASSVLGNKPYEQYF.

This chain connects TRBV28 to TRBJ2-7; D is perhaps TRBD1 (5 bases). The germline CDR1 and CDR2 sequences are MDHEN and SYDVKM. The germline V and J ends were trimmed by 4 bases and 6 bases, with 16 bases remaining between them. CDR3 length: 14 amino acids. This CDR3 is CASSSPQGGLEQYF. Written as DNA, the CDR3 is TGTGCCAGCAGTTCCCCGCAGGGTGGCCTCGAGCAGTACTTC.

This clone was seen a handful of times. The chain employs TRBV9 and TRBJ1-4; D not certain. The CDR3 is 14 amino acids. The V gene lost 2 bases and the J gene lost 10 bases, with 15 bases spanning the gap. CDR1 and CDR2 (germline): SGDLS, YYNGEE. The CDR3 DNA follows: TGTGCCAGCAGCGTTCGGGGTGAGGGAGGAAAACTGTTTTTT. Translated: CASSVRGEGGKLFF.

This clone has a handful of counts. As DNA, the CDR3 is TGTGCCTGGAGTACAACTACAGGGGACACTGAAGCTTTCTTT. Protein product: CAWSTTTGDTEAFF. The J gene is TRBJ1-1, the V gene TRBV30, with 7 bases identical to TRBD1. The length of the CDR3 is 14 residues. CDR1 is GTSNPN, CDR2 SVGIG, per germline (reference sequence). Losses at the gene ends were 2 bases for V and 3 bases for J; bases not matched to a gene: 6.

The chain employs TRBV19 and TRBJ2-7, with 8 positions matching TRBD1. With 5 bases clipped from V and 2 bases from J, the junction kept 8 bases outside the gene matches. This CDR3 has 15 amino acids. Germline V gene lookup returns CDR1 LNHDA and CDR2 SQIVND (reference sequence). CDR3 sequence: CASSPRTGMPYEQYF. DNA for the CDR3: TGTGCCAGTAGTCCAAGGACAGGGATGCCCTACGAGCAGTACTTC.

The V call is TRBV7-8, the J call TRBJ2-7; TRBD2 matches at 15 bases. Germline loops: CDR1 SGHVS, CDR2 FQNEAQ. Losses at the gene ends were 2 bases for V and 3 bases for J; bases not matched to a gene: 11. This CDR3 has 19 amino acids. The CDR3 is CASSLSAGLAGGTVYEQYF. CDR3 DNA: TGTGCCAGCAGCTTATCCGCTGGACTAGCGGGAGGGACGGTCTACGAGCAGTACTTC.

This clone was recorded only once. The chain has TRBV7-3 and TRBJ2-3; D is possibly TRBD1 (6 bases). Germline V gene data show CDR1 as SGHTA and CDR2 as FQGTGA. V was pared by 2 bases and J by 6 bases, with 9 bases between. The CDR3 extends over 13 amino acids. CDR3 sequence reads: CASSLQGLDTQYF. The CDR3 nucleotides are TGTGCCAGCAGCTTACAGGGGTTGGATACGCAGTATTTT.

The chain recombines TRBV28 with TRBJ1-2, with 8 bases aligning to TRBD1. The CDR3 totals 14 residues. V gave up 6 bases and J gave up 4 bases; unmatched junction bases: 7. CDR1 is MDHEN and CDR2 is SYDVKM in the germline V gene. CDR3 bases: TGTGCCAGCAGCCGGGACAGGAGCCTCTATGGCTACACCTTC. It translates to CASSRDRSLYGYTF.

The CDR3 reads CASSAGRDNPLYGYTF. DNA for the CDR3: TGTGCCAGCAGCGCTGGCCGGGACAACCCCCTCTATGGCTACACCTTC. The V and J genes are TRBV21-1 and TRBJ1-2; the table's TRBD1 call for D was not verified on the DNA. TRBV21-1 is shown as a pseudogene. This CDR3 spans 16 amino acids.

The genes are TRBV21-1 and TRBJ1-1. TRBV21-1 is deemed a pseudogene. CDR3 length: 14 residues. The CDR3 DNA sequence: TGTGCCAGCAGCAAAGCGCGGCAGAACACTGAAGCTTTCTTT. Translated: CASSKARQNTEAFF.

This clone has more than one count but fewer than ten. This rearrangement joins TRBV18 to TRBJ2-2, with D tentatively TRBD1 (6 bases). CDR3 size: 16 residues. The germline CDR1 and CDR2 sequences are KGHSH and LQKENI. Trimming shortened V by 2 bases and J by 5 bases, and 15 bases separated the two germline ends. CDR3 loop: CASSPAQGTPTGELFF. Written as DNA, the CDR3 is TGTGCCAGCTCACCAGCCCAGGGGACCCCTACCGGGGAGCTGTTTTTT.

The CDR3 reads CASSQLGGTGYHEQYF. In nucleotides, the CDR3 is TGCGCCAGCAGCCAATTAGGGGGGACAGGGTACCACGAGCAGTACTTC. V gene TRBV4-3 combines with J gene TRBJ2-7; 9 bases agree with TRBD1. The length of the CDR3 is 16 residues. V was clipped by 2 bases and J by 5 bases; unmatched bases: 10. Germline V gene sequence: CDR1 LGHNA, CDR2 YSLEER.

The chain links TRBV5-6 to TRBJ1-3; the D is unclear. Per germline, CDR1 SGHDT and CDR2 YYEEEE. There are 14 residues in the CDR3. V was pared by 0 bases and J by 4 bases, with 8 bases between. This CDR3 reads CASSLGGEGNTIYF. The DNA for the CDR3 is TGTGCCAGCAGCTTGGGTGGAGAAGGAAACACCATATATTTT. Looking up the rest from reference TRBV5-6 and TRBJ1-3 gives the full variable domain: DAGVTQSPTHLIKTRGQQVTLRCSPKSGHDTVSWYQQALGQGPQFIFQYYEEEERQRGNFPDRFSGHQFPNYSSELNVNALLLGDSALYLCASSLGGEGNTIYFGEGSWLTVV.

The chain combines TRBV4-1 with TRBJ1-2, with TRBD1 as a possible D gene (6 bases). Between the trimmed V and J ends, which lost 1 base and 6 bases, there was a span of 9 bases. This CDR3 is 13 amino acids long. Germline CDR1 and CDR2: MGHRA and YSYEKL. Here the CDR3 reads CASSQAQGNGYTF. The CDR3 DNA reads TGCGCCAGCAGCCAAGCTCAGGGGAATGGCTACACCTTC.

This clone occurred a few times. The chain uses TRBV9 and TRBJ2-5; D is unclear. V gave up 0 bases and J gave up 1 base, with 7 bases separating them. Per germline, CDR1 SGDLS and CDR2 YYNGEE. The CDR3 contains 14 residues. The CDR3 sequence is CASSVEETQETQYF. The CDR3 nucleotides are TGTGCCAGCAGCGTAGAGGAGACCCAAGAGACCCAGTACTTC.

A few counts support this clone. The chain links TRBV28 to TRBJ1-2, with a weak D call TRBD1 (5 bases). The ends were cut back, 2 bases at V and 2 bases at J, with 6 bases in the middle. This CDR3 spans 13 amino acids. CDR1 and CDR2 (germline): MDHEN, SYDVKM. Written as DNA, the CDR3 is TGTGCCAGCAGTTTACCAGGGAACTATGGCTACACCTTC. Amino acids: CASSLPGNYGYTF.

Written as DNA, the CDR3 is TGTGCCAGCAGCCAAGATCGAGACGAGCAGTACTTC. This gives the protein CASSQDRDEQYF. The rearrangement uses TRBV4-2 and TRBJ2-7; D gene unclear. Germline CDR1 LGHNA, CDR2 YNFKEQ. The CDR3 is 12 residues long. The germline V and J ends were trimmed by 0 bases and 5 bases, with 5 bases remaining between them.